This T cell receptor (beta chain) stems from a study of CD8 T cells in Susac syndrome. Random hexamers primed reverse transcription of roughly 0.5 to 1 ug RNA. MiXCR, applied by TCRdb to the immunoSEQ multiplex PCR reads, yields one record per CDR3 protein. The data hold 350,000 to 550,000 distinct CDR3 sequences, with about 85% observed a single time. V was trimmed by 8 bases and J by 1 base, leaving 17 bases between them. Germline-derived CDR1 and CDR2 are LNHDA and SQIVND (reference sequence). The CDR3 loop spans 15 amino acids. This receptor was obtained from a human donor with multiple sclerosis. This chain uses TRBV19 with TRBJ1-1; D is perhaps TRBD1 (5 bases). The sample comprised CD8+ T cells from PBMCs. Here the CDR3 reads CASRTSGAENTEAFF. In DNA, the CDR3 is TGTGCCAGTCGAACCTCCGGGGCCGAGAACACTGAAGCTTTCTTT.